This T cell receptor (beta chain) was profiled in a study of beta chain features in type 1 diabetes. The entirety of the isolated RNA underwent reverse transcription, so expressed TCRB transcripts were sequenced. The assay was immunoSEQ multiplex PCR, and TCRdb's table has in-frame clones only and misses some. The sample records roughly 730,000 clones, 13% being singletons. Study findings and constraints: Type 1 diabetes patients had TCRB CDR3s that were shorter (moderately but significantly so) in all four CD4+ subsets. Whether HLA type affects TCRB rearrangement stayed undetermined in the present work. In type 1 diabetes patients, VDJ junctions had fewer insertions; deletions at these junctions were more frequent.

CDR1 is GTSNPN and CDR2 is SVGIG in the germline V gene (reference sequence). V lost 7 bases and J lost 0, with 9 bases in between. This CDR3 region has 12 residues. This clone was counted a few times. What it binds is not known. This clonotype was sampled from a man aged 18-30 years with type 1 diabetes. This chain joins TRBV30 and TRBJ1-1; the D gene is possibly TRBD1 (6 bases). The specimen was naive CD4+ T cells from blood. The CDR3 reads CAYGQLNTEAFF. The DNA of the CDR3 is TGTGCCTACGGACAGCTGAACACTGAAGCTTTCTTT.